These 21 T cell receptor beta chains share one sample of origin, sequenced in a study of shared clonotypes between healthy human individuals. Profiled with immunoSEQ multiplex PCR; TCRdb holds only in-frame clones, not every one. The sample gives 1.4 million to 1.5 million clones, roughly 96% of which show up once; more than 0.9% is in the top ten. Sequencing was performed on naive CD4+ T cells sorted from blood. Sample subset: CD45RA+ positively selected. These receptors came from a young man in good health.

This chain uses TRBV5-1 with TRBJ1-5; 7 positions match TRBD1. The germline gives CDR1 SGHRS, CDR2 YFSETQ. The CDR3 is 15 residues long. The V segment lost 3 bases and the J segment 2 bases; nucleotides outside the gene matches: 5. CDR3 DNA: TGCGCCAGCAGCTGGACAGGTCTAGGCAATCAGCCCCAGCATTTT. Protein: CASSWTGLGNQPQHF.

CDR3 DNA sequence: TGTGCCAGCAGCTTATGGCAGGCCTACGAGCAGTACTTC. Translation gives CASSLWQAYEQYF. This chain connects TRBV7-2 to TRBJ2-7; D is uncertain. There are 13 residues in the CDR3. The V gene's germline CDR1 is SGHTA and CDR2 FQGNSA. V lost 2 bases to trimming and J lost 2 bases, with 7 bases between them.

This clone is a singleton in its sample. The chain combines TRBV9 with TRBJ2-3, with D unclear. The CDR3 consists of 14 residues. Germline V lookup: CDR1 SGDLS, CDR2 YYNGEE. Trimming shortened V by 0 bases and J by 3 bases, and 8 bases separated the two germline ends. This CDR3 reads CASSVDKETDTQYF. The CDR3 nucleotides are TGTGCCAGCAGCGTAGACAAGGAAACAGATACGCAGTATTTT. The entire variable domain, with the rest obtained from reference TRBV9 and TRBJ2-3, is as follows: DSGVTQTPKHLITATGQRVTLRCSPRSGDLSVYWYQQSLDQGLQFLIQYYNGEERAKGNILERFSAQQFPDLHSELNLSSLELGDSALYFCASSVDKETDTQYFGPGTRLTVL.

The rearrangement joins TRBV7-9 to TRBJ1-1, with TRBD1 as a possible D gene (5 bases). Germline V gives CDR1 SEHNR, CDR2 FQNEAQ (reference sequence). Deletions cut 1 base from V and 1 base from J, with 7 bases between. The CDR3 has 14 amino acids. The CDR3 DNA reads TGTGCCAGCAGCTTAGAGACAGAGAACACTGAAGCTTTCTTT. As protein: CASSLETENTEAFF. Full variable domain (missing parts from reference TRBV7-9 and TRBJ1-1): DTGVSQNPRHKITKRGQNVTFRCDPISEHNRLYWYRQTLGQGPEFLTYFQNEAQLEKSRLLSDRFSAERPKGSFSTLEIQRTEQGDSAMYLCASSLETENTEAFFGQGTRLTVV.

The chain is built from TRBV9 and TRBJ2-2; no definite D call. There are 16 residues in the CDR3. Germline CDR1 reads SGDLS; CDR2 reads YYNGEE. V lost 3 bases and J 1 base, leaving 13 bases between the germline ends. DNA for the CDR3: TGTGCCAGCAGCGCAGTCCGGGCCGAGAACACCGGGGAGCTGTTTTTT. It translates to CASSAVRAENTGELFF.

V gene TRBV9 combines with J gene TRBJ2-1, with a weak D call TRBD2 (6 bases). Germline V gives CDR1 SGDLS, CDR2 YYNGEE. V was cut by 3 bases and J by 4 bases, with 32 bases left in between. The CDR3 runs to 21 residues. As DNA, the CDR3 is TGTGCCAGCAGCGCACCCAGGTCGTTCCGGCACGGGAGAGAAACATACAATGAGCAGTTCTTC. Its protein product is CASSAPRSFRHGRETYNEQFF.

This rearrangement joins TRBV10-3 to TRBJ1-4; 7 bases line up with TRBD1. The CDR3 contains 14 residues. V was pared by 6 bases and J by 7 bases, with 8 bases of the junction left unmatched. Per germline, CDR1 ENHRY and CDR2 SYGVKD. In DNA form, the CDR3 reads TGTGCCATCAGCACGACAGGGAGGAGTGAAAAACTGTTTTTT. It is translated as CAISTTGRSEKLFF.

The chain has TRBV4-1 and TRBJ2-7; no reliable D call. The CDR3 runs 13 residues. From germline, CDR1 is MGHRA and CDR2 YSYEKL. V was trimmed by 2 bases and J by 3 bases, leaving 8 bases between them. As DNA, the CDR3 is TGCGCCAGCAGCCAATCCAACAGCTACGAGCAGTACTTC. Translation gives CASSQSNSYEQYF.

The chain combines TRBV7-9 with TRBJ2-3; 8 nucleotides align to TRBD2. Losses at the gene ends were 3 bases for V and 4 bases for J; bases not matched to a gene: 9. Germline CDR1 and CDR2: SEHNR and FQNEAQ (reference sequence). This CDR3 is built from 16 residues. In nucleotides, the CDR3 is TGTGCCAGCAGCTTGAGAGCGGGAGCGTTCGCAGATACGCAGTATTTT. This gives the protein CASSLRAGAFADTQYF.

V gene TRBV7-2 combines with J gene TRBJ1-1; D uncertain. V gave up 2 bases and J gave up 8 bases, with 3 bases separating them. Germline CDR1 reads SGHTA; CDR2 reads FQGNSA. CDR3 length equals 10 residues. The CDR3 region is CASSLQEAFF. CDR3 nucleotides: TGTGCCAGCAGCTTACAAGAAGCTTTCTTT.

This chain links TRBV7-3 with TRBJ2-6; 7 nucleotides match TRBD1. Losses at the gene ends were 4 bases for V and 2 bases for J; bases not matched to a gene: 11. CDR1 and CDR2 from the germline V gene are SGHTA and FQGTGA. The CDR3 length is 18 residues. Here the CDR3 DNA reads TGTGCCAGCAGCTCCGTCGGGACAGCCACCCCTGGGGCCAACGTCCTGACTTTC. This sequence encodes CASSSVGTATPGANVLTF. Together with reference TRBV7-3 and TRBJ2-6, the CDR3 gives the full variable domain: GAGVSQTPSNKVTEKGKYVELRCDPISGHTALYWYRQSLGQGPEFLIYFQGTGAADDSGLPNDRFFAVRPEGSVSTLKIQRTERGDSAVYLCASSSVGTATPGANVLTFGAGSRLTVL.

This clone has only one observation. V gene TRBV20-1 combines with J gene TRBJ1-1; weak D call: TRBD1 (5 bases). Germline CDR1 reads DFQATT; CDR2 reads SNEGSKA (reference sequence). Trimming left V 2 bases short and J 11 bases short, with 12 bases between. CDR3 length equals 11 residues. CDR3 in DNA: TGCAGTGCTAGAAGCCCAAAGGGGGCTTTCTTT. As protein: CSARSPKGAFF.

This CDR3 is CASRDGNSNTGELFF. CDR3 DNA: TGCGCCAGCAGAGATGGAAACAGCAACACCGGGGAGCTGTTTTTT. The V call is TRBV5-1, the J call TRBJ2-2; D call uncertain. The V end was cut by 5 bases, the J end by 2 bases, with 13 bases between. CDR1 and CDR2 from the germline V gene are SGHRS and YFSETQ. The CDR3 loop spans 15 amino acids. Drawing the rest from reference TRBV5-1 and TRBJ2-2, the complete variable domain is KAGVTQTPRYLIKTRGQQVTLSCSPISGHRSVSWYQQTPGQGLQFLFEYFSETQRNKGNFPGRFSGRQFSNSRSEMNVSTLELGDSALYLCASRDGNSNTGELFFGEGSRLTVL.

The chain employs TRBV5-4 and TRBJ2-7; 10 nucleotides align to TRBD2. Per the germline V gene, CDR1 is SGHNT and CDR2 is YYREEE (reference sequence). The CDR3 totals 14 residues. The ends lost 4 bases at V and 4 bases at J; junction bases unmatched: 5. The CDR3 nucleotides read TGTGCCAGCAGCGCACCGGGACTAGCGTACGAGCAGTACTTC. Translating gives CASSAPGLAYEQYF.

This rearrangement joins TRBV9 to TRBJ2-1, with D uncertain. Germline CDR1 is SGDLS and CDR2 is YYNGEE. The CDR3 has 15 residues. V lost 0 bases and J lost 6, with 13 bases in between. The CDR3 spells CASSVARNTRNEQFF. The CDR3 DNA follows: TGTGCCAGCAGCGTAGCAAGGAACACGCGCAATGAGCAGTTCTTC.

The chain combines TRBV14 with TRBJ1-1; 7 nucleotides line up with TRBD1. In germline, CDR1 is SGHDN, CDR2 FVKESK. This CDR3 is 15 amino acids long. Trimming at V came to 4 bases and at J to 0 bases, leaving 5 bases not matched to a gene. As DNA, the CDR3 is TGTGCCAGCAGCCTTCACGGGACAGTGAACACTGAAGCTTTCTTT. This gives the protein CASSLHGTVNTEAFF.

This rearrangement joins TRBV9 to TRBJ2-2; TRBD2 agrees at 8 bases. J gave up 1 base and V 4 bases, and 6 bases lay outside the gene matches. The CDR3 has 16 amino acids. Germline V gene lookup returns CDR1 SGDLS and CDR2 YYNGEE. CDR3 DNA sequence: TGTGCCAGCAGCACCCGAGCGGGAGAGAACACCGGGGAGCTGTTTTTT. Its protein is CASSTRAGENTGELFF.

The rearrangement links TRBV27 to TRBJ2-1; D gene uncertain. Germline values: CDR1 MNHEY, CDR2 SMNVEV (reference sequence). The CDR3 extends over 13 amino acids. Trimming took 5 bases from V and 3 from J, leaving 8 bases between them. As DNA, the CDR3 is TGTGCCAGCAGTCTCCCCCACTACAATGAGCAGTTCTTC. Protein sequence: CASSLPHYNEQFF.

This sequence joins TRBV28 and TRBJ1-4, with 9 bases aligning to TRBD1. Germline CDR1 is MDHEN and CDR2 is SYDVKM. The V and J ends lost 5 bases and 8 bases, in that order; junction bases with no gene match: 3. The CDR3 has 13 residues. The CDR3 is CASSRGTGEKLFF. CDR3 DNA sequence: TGTGCCAGCAGTCGGGGGACAGGGGAAAAACTGTTTTTT.

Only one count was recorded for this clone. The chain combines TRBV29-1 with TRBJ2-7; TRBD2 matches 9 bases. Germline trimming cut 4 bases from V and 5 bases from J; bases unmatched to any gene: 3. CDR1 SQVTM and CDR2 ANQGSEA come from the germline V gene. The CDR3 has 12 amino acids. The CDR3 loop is CSVVPSGDEQYF. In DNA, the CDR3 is TGCAGCGTTGTCCCTAGCGGGGACGAGCAGTACTTC.

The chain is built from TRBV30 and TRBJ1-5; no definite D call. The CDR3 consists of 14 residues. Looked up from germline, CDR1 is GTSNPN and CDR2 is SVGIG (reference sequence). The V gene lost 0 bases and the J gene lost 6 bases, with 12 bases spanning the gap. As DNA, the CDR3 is TGTGCCTGGAGTGTGGCGGGAGGGTCTCAGCCCCAGCATTTT. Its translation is CAWSVAGGSQPQHF. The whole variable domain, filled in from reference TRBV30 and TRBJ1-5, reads SQTIHQWPATLVQPVGSPLSLECTVEGTSNPNLYWYRQAAGRGLQLLFYSVGIGQISSEVPQNLSASRPQDRQFILSSKKLLLSDSGFYLCAWSVAGGSQPQHFGDGTRLSIL.